One and the same sample provided the 8 T cell receptor beta chains below, sequenced in a study of blood T cell repertoires in COVID-19. Measured with immunoSEQ multiplex PCR; TCRdb has only the in-frame clones, and not every one. The sample includes approximately 150,000 clones, under 90% seen only once; the top ten take roughly 20%. The material sequenced was peripheral blood. The source is a woman older than 75 with acute or convalescent COVID-19.

The chain has TRBV5-1 and TRBJ1-2, with 12 bases aligning to TRBD1. Trimming removed 4 bases from V and 8 bases from J; junction bases left unmatched: 9. The CDR3 runs to 15 residues. Per the germline V gene, CDR1 is SGHRS and CDR2 is YFSETQ. CDR3 nucleotides: TGCGCCAGCAGCCGGGGACAGGGGGCGACTCAAGGCTACACCTTC. As protein: CASSRGQGATQGYTF.

This clone was found a few times. This sequence joins TRBV18 and TRBJ1-2; TRBD1 is a possible D gene (6 bases). V was trimmed by 4 bases and J by 0 bases, leaving 12 bases between them. The CDR3 totals 15 residues. Germline V CDR1 and CDR2: KGHSH, LQKENI. In nucleotides, the CDR3 is TGTGCCAGCTCACTTGCAGGGGCGGCTAACTATGGCTACACCTTC. Its protein product is CASSLAGAANYGYTF.

The rearrangement uses TRBV10-3 and TRBJ1-2; TRBD1 matches 8 bases. CDR3 size: 15 residues. V trimming: 8 bases; J trimming: 8 bases; junction bases outside the gene matches: 16. Germline V gene data show CDR1 as ENHRY and CDR2 as SYGVKD. CDR3 coding DNA: TGTGCCATCGGGACAGGTGCCCTAACCCCATCAGGCTACACCTTC. Encoded protein: CAIGTGALTPSGYTF.

The rearrangement uses TRBV30 and TRBJ1-1, with TRBD1 identical over 9 bases. This CDR3 is 13 amino acids long. V shed 4 bases and J 1 base; nucleotides not matched to a gene: 1. Germline lookup yields CDR1 GTSNPN and CDR2 SVGIG (reference sequence). Here the CDR3 DNA reads TGTGCCTGGAAGACAGGGGGGAACACTGAAGCTTTCTTT. Its translation: CAWKTGGNTEAFF.

The V call is TRBV19, the J call TRBJ2-1, with 7 bases identical to TRBD2. V lost 8 bases to trimming and J lost 6 bases; unmatched junction nucleotides: 16. The CDR3 is 16 residues long. Germline V gene sequence: CDR1 LNHDA, CDR2 SQIVND (reference sequence). This chain's CDR3 is CASRSIGAGVRNEQFF. CDR3 DNA sequence: TGTGCCAGTCGAAGTATTGGCGCGGGAGTACGCAATGAGCAGTTCTTC. The complete variable domain, with remaining parts taken from reference TRBV19 and TRBJ2-1, reads DGGITQSPKYLFRKEGQNVTLSCEQNLNHDAMYWYRQDPGQGLRLIYYSQIVNDFQKGDIAEGYSVSREKKESFPLTVTSAQKNPTAFYLCASRSIGAGVRNEQFFGPGTRLTVL.

V is TRBV9 and J is TRBJ2-2; unclear D gene. Looked up from germline, CDR1 is SGDLS and CDR2 is YYNGEE. There are 14 residues in the CDR3. The germline V and J ends were trimmed by 2 bases and 0 bases, with 5 bases remaining between them. CDR3 sequence (DNA): TGTGCCAGCAGCGTCCGCGCGAACACCGGGGAGCTGTTTTTT. It yields the protein CASSVRANTGELFF.

The chain links TRBV5-1 to TRBJ1-2, with TRBD1 matching 10 bases. This CDR3 comprises 15 residues. The V gene end was trimmed by 1 base and the J gene end by 4 bases; junction bases not matched to a gene: 4. CDR1 and CDR2 (germline): SGHRS, YFSETQ. The CDR3 nucleotides read TGCGCCAGCAGCTTGACGGACAGGGGGTTCTATGGCTACACCTTC. Protein: CASSLTDRGFYGYTF. Full variable domain (remainder filled in from reference TRBV5-1 and TRBJ1-2): KAGVTQTPRYLIKTRGQQVTLSCSPISGHRSVSWYQQTPGQGLQFLFEYFSETQRNKGNFPGRFSGRQFSNSRSEMNVSTLELGDSALYLCASSLTDRGFYGYTFGSGTRLTVV.

The chain links TRBV19 to TRBJ1-5; no reliable D call. The CDR3 is 15 residues long. Trimming took off 6 bases at V and 7 bases at J, with 19 bases between the two ends. The V gene's germline CDR1 is LNHDA and CDR2 SQIVND (reference sequence). CDR3 sequence reads: CASRPRPATHQPQHF. CDR3 bases: TGTGCCAGTAGGCCCAGGCCTGCCACCCACCAGCCCCAGCATTTT.